One and the same sample provided the 25 T cell receptor beta chains below, sequenced in a study of graft-versus-host responses after intestinal transplantation. Method: immunoSEQ multiplex PCR; TCRdb's copy keeps in-frame clones and lacks some. The sample lists tens of thousands of clones, 94% occurring once. For these receptors, no antigen is known. This specimen was unstimulated CD4+ T cells sorted from spleen or lymph node cells, taken before transplant. These receptor sequences come from a human donor who was the organ donor for an intestinal transplant.

The chain is built from TRBV19 and TRBJ1-5; D is perhaps TRBD1 (5 bases). Germline lookup yields CDR1 LNHDA and CDR2 SQIVND (reference sequence). Trimming shortened V by 2 bases and J by 7 bases, and 12 bases separated the two germline ends. There are 14 residues in the CDR3. The CDR3 DNA reads TGTGCCAGTAGTATAAGGGGAGGGCGGCAGCCCCAGCATTTT. Its translation: CASSIRGGRQPQHF. The full variable domain, its missing parts supplied by reference TRBV19 and TRBJ1-5, is DGGITQSPKYLFRKEGQNVTLSCEQNLNHDAMYWYRQDPGQGLRLIYYSQIVNDFQKGDIAEGYSVSREKKESFPLTVTSAQKNPTAFYLCASSIRGGRQPQHFGDGTRLSIL.

V usage is TRBV11-2 and J usage is TRBJ1-1, with D possibly being TRBD1 (5 bases). The V gene lost 1 base and the J gene lost 8 bases, with 14 bases spanning the gap. Germline-derived CDR1 and CDR2 are SGHAT and FQNNGV. The CDR3 has 14 residues. CDR3 DNA: TGTGCCAGCAGCTTAGTGGGCGGGACTGACGAAGCTTTCTTT. Protein product: CASSLVGGTDEAFF. The full variable domain, with the rest looked up from reference TRBV11-2 and TRBJ1-1, is EAGVAQSPRYKIIEKRQSVAFWCNPISGHATLYWYQQILGQGPKLLIQFQNNGVVDDSQLPKDRFSAERLKGVDSTLKIQPAKLEDSAVYLCASSLVGGTDEAFFGQGTRLTVV.

V is TRBV19 and J is TRBJ1-5; 8 bases line up with TRBD1. The germline V gene has CDR1 LNHDA and CDR2 SQIVND (reference sequence). J was trimmed by 4 bases and V by 7 bases; bases with no gene match: 9. This CDR3 has 15 amino acids. DNA of the CDR3: TGTGCCAGTACCGTCCTCGGACAGGGTAATCAGCCCCAGCATTTT. Protein: CASTVLGQGNQPQHF.

J is TRBJ2-1 and V is TRBV6-1; D possibly matches TRBD1 or TRBD2 (6 bases each). The CDR3 spans 15 residues. V was pared by 6 bases and J by 8 bases, with 20 bases between. Germline lookup yields CDR1 MNHNS and CDR2 SASEGT. The CDR3 nucleotides are TGTGCCAGCAGCCCCCAACCTGGGGGGCTGTATGAGCAGTTCTTC. Amino acid sequence: CASSPQPGGLYEQFF.

Concerning this clone: An end of the junction differs from the germline gene, which may be a read error. V is TRBV9 and J is TRBJ1-6; D not certain. CDR1 and CDR2 from the germline V gene are SGDLS and YYNGEE. This CDR3 spans 13 amino acids. CDR3 bases: TGTGCCAGCAGCGAAAATCCTAATTCACCCCCCCACTTT. It yields the protein CASSENPNSPPHF.

The rearrangement uses TRBV6-5 and TRBJ1-1; D is uncertain. CDR3 length equals 14 residues. Germline loops: CDR1 MNHEY, CDR2 SVGAGI. V was trimmed by 6 bases and J by 5 bases, leaving 16 bases between them. DNA for the CDR3: TGTGCCAGCAGACCCACAAGGGTTGGGACTGAAGCTTTCTTT. Translating it yields CASRPTRVGTEAFF.

This chain joins TRBV4-1 and TRBJ2-2; TRBD1 might be the D (5 bases). V was cut by 2 bases and J by 4 bases, with 14 bases left in between. CDR3 length: 16 residues. Germline CDR1 and CDR2: MGHRA and YSYEKL. CDR3 coding DNA: TGCGCCAGCAGCCAAATCCAGGGCCAGCTCACCGGGGAGCTGTTTTTT. It codes for CASSQIQGQLTGELFF.

This clone was picked up a small number of times. The chain combines TRBV6-1 with TRBJ2-3; D may be TRBD2 (6 bases). This CDR3 is built from 13 residues. Germline V gene data show CDR1 as MNHNS and CDR2 as SASEGT. The V and J ends lost 7 bases and 0 bases respectively, with 8 bases between them. The CDR3 region is CASIRGSTDTQYF. In nucleotides, the CDR3 is TGTGCCAGCATCCGGGGGAGCACAGATACGCAGTATTTT.

J is TRBJ2-5 and V is TRBV5-1, with D possibly being TRBD1 or TRBD2 (5 bases each). This CDR3 contains 14 residues. Germline V gives CDR1 SGHRS, CDR2 YFSETQ. V was trimmed by 7 bases and J by 5 bases, leaving 18 bases between them. CDR3: CASGLQGPGETQYF. The CDR3 nucleotides read TGCGCCAGCGGCCTTCAGGGACCAGGGGAGACCCAGTACTTC.

This chain joins TRBV28 and TRBJ1-1; D is ambiguous. V was trimmed by 10 bases and J by 3 bases, leaving 15 bases between them. CDR3 length: 13 residues. The germline V gene encodes CDR1 MDHEN and CDR2 SYDVKM. In DNA, the CDR3 is TGTGCCATCTCCCCCCCGGGCTACACTGAAGCTTTCTTT. Its protein is CAISPPGYTEAFF. Looking up the rest from reference TRBV28 and TRBJ1-1 gives the full variable domain: DVKVTQSSRYLVKRTGEKVFLECVQDMDHENMFWYRQDPGLGLRLIYFSYDVKMKEKGDIPEGYSVSREKKERFSLILESASTNQTSMYLCAISPPGYTEAFFGQGTRLTVV.

V is TRBV6-5 and J is TRBJ1-1, with 7 bases lining up with TRBD1. Trimming cost V 5 bases and J 1 base; bases outside gene matches: 7. The germline CDR1 and CDR2 sequences are MNHEY and SVGAGI. The CDR3 length is 15 residues. CDR3 loop: CASSPARDRNTEAFF. CDR3 DNA: TGTGCCAGCAGTCCAGCCCGGGACAGGAACACTGAAGCTTTCTTT.

The rearrangement uses TRBV7-9 and TRBJ1-3; possible D gene TRBD1, 6 bases. The CDR3 runs to 15 residues. V dropped 4 bases and J dropped 0 bases, with 10 bases sitting between them. Germline loops: CDR1 SEHNR, CDR2 FQNEAQ (reference sequence). The CDR3 here is CASSSTGASGNTIYF. CDR3 in DNA: TGTGCCAGCAGCTCGACGGGGGCCTCTGGAAACACCATATATTTT.

The rearrangement joins TRBV7-9 to TRBJ2-1; D unresolved. The germline gives CDR1 SEHNR, CDR2 FQNEAQ (reference sequence). The V gene lost 3 bases and the J gene lost 0 bases, with 9 bases spanning the gap. CDR3 length: 15 amino acids. The CDR3 region has the DNA TGTGCCAGCAGCTTGAACACCTACTCCTACAATGAGCAGTTCTTC. Protein product: CASSLNTYSYNEQFF.

This chain connects TRBV6-4 to TRBJ1-2; D is uncertain. V was cut by 2 bases and J by 4 bases, with 14 bases left in between. Germline V lookup: CDR1 MRHNA, CDR2 SNTAGT. The CDR3 consists of 15 residues. The CDR3 nucleotides read TGTGCCAGCAGTGACCCCGCCGGACGAATCTATGGCTACACCTTC. Its protein is CASSDPAGRIYGYTF.

The chain links TRBV5-8 to TRBJ1-5; D not certain. The CDR3 spans 15 residues. Germline CDR1 reads SGHTS; CDR2 reads YDEGEE. Trimming left V 1 base short and J 3 bases short, with 11 bases between. This CDR3 reads CASSLLPNTNQPQHF. The CDR3 DNA reads as TGTGCCAGCAGCTTGTTGCCTAACACCAATCAGCCCCAGCATTTT.

DNA for the CDR3: TGTGCCAGCTCGCCCCTAGCGGGGAGGGAGACCCAGTACTTC. This gives the protein CASSPLAGRETQYF. The chain employs TRBV18 and TRBJ2-5; 9 bases are shared with TRBD2. This CDR3 comprises 14 residues. Germline assignment: CDR1 KGHSH and CDR2 LQKENI. Unmatched junction bases numbered 7, after V lost 6 bases and J lost 5 bases. Variable domain in full (rest from reference TRBV18 and TRBJ2-5): NAGVMQNPRHLVRRRGQEARLRCSPMKGHSHVYWYRQLPEEGLKFMVYLQKENIIDESGMPKERFSAEFPKEGPSILRIQQVVRGDSAAYFCASSPLAGRETQYFGPGTRLLVL.

This clone was found once. The chain combines TRBV2 with TRBJ1-1; possible D gene TRBD1, 6 bases. This CDR3 has 14 residues. Trimming shortened V by 6 bases and J by 1 base, and 12 bases separated the two germline ends. CDR1 is SNHLY, CDR2 FYNNEI, per germline. CDR3 protein: CASRWGLSNTEAFF. For the CDR3, the DNA is TGTGCCAGCAGGTGGGGGCTCTCGAACACTGAAGCTTTCTTT.

In DNA form, the CDR3 reads TGTGCCTGGAGTGTATCGGTGCGAGGTGGCTACACCTTC. Translated: CAWSVSVRGGYTF. The J gene is TRBJ1-2, the V gene TRBV30, with D unclear. Germline V gene lookup returns CDR1 GTSNPN and CDR2 SVGIG (reference sequence). Trimming took off 0 bases at V and 7 bases at J, with 12 bases between the two ends. The CDR3 sequence is 13 residues long. Complete variable domain (other parts from reference TRBV30 and TRBJ1-2): SQTIHQWPATLVQPVGSPLSLECTVEGTSNPNLYWYRQAAGRGLQLLFYSVGIGQISSEVPQNLSASRPQDRQFILSSKKLLLSDSGFYLCAWSVSVRGGYTFGSGTRLTVV.

This chain connects TRBV7-2 to TRBJ2-7, with a tentative D call TRBD2 (6 bases). CDR1 and CDR2 (germline): SGHTA, FQGNSA. Between the trimmed V and J ends, which lost 0 bases and 4 bases, there was a span of 10 bases. The CDR3 totals 14 residues. CDR3 residues: CASSLASGEYEQYF. The DNA of the CDR3 is TGTGCCAGCAGCTTAGCTAGCGGTGAATACGAGCAGTACTTC.

V usage is TRBV9 and J usage is TRBJ1-2; 7 bases fit TRBD1. J lost 3 bases, V lost 4 bases, and 6 bases had no gene match. CDR3 length equals 14 residues. CDR1 is SGDLS and CDR2 is YYNGEE in the germline V gene. The CDR3 DNA reads as TGTGCCAGCAGCCCCTTAGGGACAGACTATGGCTACACCTTC. Protein: CASSPLGTDYGYTF. The whole variable domain, remainder taken from reference TRBV9 and TRBJ1-2, is DSGVTQTPKHLITATGQRVTLRCSPRSGDLSVYWYQQSLDQGLQFLIQYYNGEERAKGNILERFSAQQFPDLHSELNLSSLELGDSALYFCASSPLGTDYGYTFGSGTRLTVV.

The chain joins TRBV7-2 to TRBJ1-1, with 7 bases lining up with TRBD1. The CDR3 spans 14 residues. The V and J ends lost 5 bases and 5 bases, in that order; junction bases with no gene match: 8. CDR1 SGHTA and CDR2 FQGNSA come from the germline V gene. The chain's CDR3 is CASSTQGLGTEAFF. The CDR3 DNA reads TGTGCCAGCAGCACACAGGGGTTGGGGACTGAAGCTTTCTTT.

The chain employs TRBV6-1 and TRBJ2-3, with 9 bases that match TRBD2. The V gene end was trimmed by 1 base and the J gene end by 0 bases; junction bases not matched to a gene: 2. Germline-derived CDR1 and CDR2 are MNHNS and SASEGT. The CDR3 length is 16 residues. The CDR3 region is CASSEVLAGSTDTQYF. DNA for the CDR3: TGTGCCAGCAGTGAAGTCCTAGCGGGGAGCACAGATACGCAGTATTTT.

V gene TRBV20-1 combines with J gene TRBJ2-1, with unresolved D. V lost 5 bases to trimming and J lost 6 bases, with 5 bases between them. The CDR3 loop spans 10 amino acids. Germline CDR1 and CDR2: DFQATT and SNEGSKA (reference sequence). CDR3: CSAGRNEQFF. CDR3 nucleotide sequence: TGCAGTGCTGGGCGCAATGAGCAGTTCTTC.

The rearrangement uses TRBV11-3 and TRBJ2-3; TRBD2 matches at 11 bases. Germline CDR1 reads SGHNT; CDR2 reads YENEEA. The CDR3 is 17 amino acids. Trimming at V came to 5 bases and at J to 0 bases, leaving 7 bases not matched to a gene. The CDR3 nucleotides read TGTGCCAGCAGCCCCTCCCTAGCGGGGGGAAGCACAGATACGCAGTATTTT. Protein: CASSPSLAGGSTDTQYF.

J is TRBJ2-4 and V is TRBV4-1, with D uncertain. The CDR3 length is 15 residues. Germline loops: CDR1 MGHRA, CDR2 YSYEKL. V dropped 2 bases and J dropped 7 bases, with 15 bases sitting between them. CDR3 sequence: CASSQTTRNGNIQYF. CDR3 bases: TGCGCCAGCAGCCAAACGACCCGGAACGGGAACATTCAGTACTTC.